The following is a TCR beta chain sequence with its context. Profiling relied on immunoSEQ multiplex PCR, and the TCRdb table lists in-frame clones only, not all of them. This table holds fewer than 200,000 clones, 70% to 90% found once. These data are taken from a study of blood T cell repertoires in COVID-19. Seattle researchers signed up patients amid active infection and tracked them longitudinally. V was pared by 0 bases and J by 4 bases, with 12 bases between. CDR1 and CDR2 (germline): SGHDT, YYEEEE. The length of the CDR3 is 15 residues. Input material: peripheral blood. The chain employs TRBV5-6 and TRBJ2-3; D is unclear. This TCR came from a woman older than 75 with COVID-19, enrolled during active disease. The CDR3 region has the DNA TGTGCCAGCAGCTTGGTGCCCCTACTGGCAGATACGCAGTATTTT. As protein: CASSLVPLLADTQYF.